These T cell receptor beta chains were read from a single sample in a study of chemoradiotherapy in HPV16-positive cancers. TCRdb's table, derived via immunoSEQ multiplex PCR, lists solely in-frame clones and lacks some. In the table there are 5,500 to 7,500 clones, 85% to 90% of which are singletons. Sample: tumor tissue, taken from a patient who underwent chemoradiotherapy. These receptors originate from a human donor with HPV-associated anogenital cancer. Both conserved end residues are part of each CDR3. Fields, in order: D gene, J gene, V gene, CDR3 length, clone size, CDR3 DNA, CDR3 protein. D genes are given only for firm matches. Part of the rows lack a size; the others show once, few, many or a class for expanded clones.

NA	TRBJ1-2	TRBV29-1	13	NA	TGCAGCGTCGCCCAGGGGCAGGACTATGGCTACACCTTC	CSVAQGQDYGYTF
NA	TRBJ1-5	TRBV2	14	once	TGTGCCAGCAGTACGGAACAGGTCAATCAGCCCCAGCATTTT	CASSTEQVNQPQHF
NA	TRBJ2-7	TRBV6-5	14	NA	TGTGCCAGCAGTTTCGGGACAAGCCCCTACGAGCAGTACTTC	CASSFGTSPYEQYF
NA	TRBJ2-1	TRBV6-4	13	NA	TGTGCCAGCAGTGACTCTGGCGCTGGTGAGCAGTTCTTC	CASSDSGAGEQFF
NA	TRBJ2-1	TRBV7-3	16	NA	TGTGCCAGCAGCCCCCAGGGGAGTCGCATCTACAATGAGCAGTTCTTC	CASSPQGSRIYNEQFF
NA	TRBJ2-5	TRBV20-1	11	NA	TGCAGTGCCCTCCGAGGGGAGACCCAGTACTTC	CSALRGETQYF
NA	TRBJ1-1	TRBV7-6	15	NA	TGTGCCAGCAGCCCTTCGGGACGTTTGAACACTGAAGCTTTCTTT	CASSPSGRLNTEAFF
NA	TRBJ1-1	TRBV7-9	13	NA	TGTGCCAGCAGTGCACAGTCGAACACTGAAGCTTTCTTT	CASSAQSNTEAFF
TRBD1	TRBJ1-3	TRBV6-6	15	few	TGTGCCAGCAGTCCCGGACAGGCAACTGGAAACACCATATATTTT	CASSPGQATGNTIYF
NA	TRBJ2-2	TRBV29-1	12	NA	TGCAGCGCGCTCCCGGTTACCGGGGAGCTGTTTTTT	CSALPVTGELFF
NA	TRBJ1-6	TRBV19	16	few	TGTGCCAGTAGTGAGGCGGGAGGCTACTATAATTCACCCCTCCACTTT	CASSEAGGYYNSPLHF
NA	TRBJ2-2	TRBV28	15	NA	TGTGCCAGCAGTTTACCAGGGACGAACACCGGGGAGCTGTTTTTT	CASSLPGTNTGELFF
TRBD1	TRBJ2-1	TRBV5-4	17	NA	TGTGCCAGCAGCCCCGGGACAGGGGGCGGAAAGGGCAATGAGCAGTTCTTC	CASSPGTGGGKGNEQFF
NA	TRBJ2-2	TRBV27	13	NA	TGTGCCAGCAGTTTTACGAACACCGGGGAGCTGTTTTTT	CASSFTNTGELFF
NA	TRBJ2-7	TRBV7-8	14	once	TGTGCCAGCAGCTTAGGACTAACCGGTGGCGAGCAGTACTTC	CASSLGLTGGEQYF
TRBD1	TRBJ1-5	TRBV19	15	NA	TGTGCCAGTAGTCTGGGACAGGTGCGCAATCAGCCCCAGCATTTT	CASSLGQVRNQPQHF
NA	TRBJ2-3	TRBV19	13	NA	TGTGCCAGCTCTTGGCAGGGAGCAGATACGCAGTATTTT	CASSWQGADTQYF
NA	TRBJ1-5	TRBV28	18	NA	TGTGCCGGGGGGGAGGGAGCGGGTTTCTCATATAGCAATCAGCCCCAGCATTTT	CAGGEGAGFSYSNQPQHF
NA	TRBJ1-3	TRBV7-2	16	NA	TGTGCCAGCAGCTTAGCGTCGACAGTCTCTGGAAACACCATATATTTT	CASSLASTVSGNTIYF
NA	TRBJ2-7	TRBV6-5	13	NA	TGTGCCAGCAGTTTGGAGCCTTCCTACGAGCAGTACTTC	CASSLEPSYEQYF
NA	TRBJ2-5	TRBV27	14	NA	TGTGCCAGCAGTTTTCTGGCAGGGGAAGAGACCCAGTACTTC	CASSFLAGEETQYF
TRBD2	TRBJ2-6	TRBV25-1	16	NA	TGTGCCAGCAGCGGGGGGAGTCCGTCTGGGGCCAACGTCCTGACTTTC	CASSGGSPSGANVLTF
NA	TRBJ2-7	TRBV19	12	NA	TGTGCCAGTAGTATTATCAGAGGCGAGCAGTACTTC	CASSIIRGEQYF
TRBD2	TRBJ2-7	TRBV5-1	15	NA	TGCGCCAGCAGCTCCGGACTAGCGGGAGGGCGTGAGCAGTACTTC	CASSSGLAGGREQYF
TRBD2	TRBJ2-1	TRBV28	20	NA	TGTGCCAGCAGTCCTCAGCTGGCTCTAGCGGGAGGGGTGGGGTACAATGAGCAGTTCTTC	CASSPQLALAGGVGYNEQFF
TRBD1	TRBJ2-7	TRBV7-3	14	NA	TGTGCCAGCAGCGTCTCCGGGACAGCCTACGAGCAGTACTTC	CASSVSGTAYEQYF
NA	TRBJ2-6	TRBV9	15	NA	TGTGCCAGCAGCGTCCCCCCCTCTGGGGCCAACGTCCTGACTTTC	CASSVPPSGANVLTF
NA	TRBJ2-7	TRBV7-9	13	few	TGTGCCAGCAGCTTAGACCCCTTCTACGAGCAGTACTTC	CASSLDPFYEQYF
NA	TRBJ1-5	TRBV28	20	NA	TGTGCCAGCAGTTTCCGTACGGGGGGATTTGGTACTATGAGCAATCAGCCCCAGCATTTT	CASSFRTGGFGTMSNQPQHF
NA	TRBJ2-5	TRBV28	11	NA	TGTGCCAGCAGTTTAAAAGAGACCCAGTACTTC	CASSLKETQYF
NA	TRBJ1-1	TRBV29-1	13	NA	TGCAGCGTTGCTCACAGAGAGAACACTGAAGCTTTCTTT	CSVAHRENTEAFF
TRBD2	TRBJ2-1	TRBV19	18	once	TGTGCCAGTACTTTAAGGGGGACTAGCGGGGTCTCCTACAATGAGCAGTTCTTC	CASTLRGTSGVSYNEQFF
TRBD2	TRBJ2-1	TRBV14	17	NA	TGTGCCAGCAGCCAATGGACGAGGAGCGGGAGTTTCAACGAGCAGTTCTTC	CASSQWTRSGSFNEQFF
NA	TRBJ2-7	TRBV19	13	NA	TGTGCCAGTAGCGTGGACACAGCCTACGAGCAGTACTTC	CASSVDTAYEQYF
NA	TRBJ2-7	TRBV27	13	NA	TGTGCCAGCAGAGCTGGGGGACGCTACGAGCAGTACTTC	CASRAGGRYEQYF
NA	TRBJ2-7	TRBV6-5	13	NA	TGTGCCAGCAGCGTGGGACGCACCTACGAGCAGTACTTC	CASSVGRTYEQYF
TRBD1	TRBJ1-1	TRBV19	16	NA	TGTGCCAGTACGCCCGGGACAGGGTATGTGAACACTGAAGCTTTCTTT	CASTPGTGYVNTEAFF
NA	TRBJ1-2	TRBV4-3	15	NA	TGCGCCAGCAGCCAAACCTGGGGTGCCTGGGGTGGCTACACCTTC	CASSQTWGAWGGYTF
NA	TRBJ1-3	TRBV19	14	NA	TGTGCCAGTAGTTCCGACACTGCTGGAAACACCATATATTTT	CASSSDTAGNTIYF
NA	TRBJ2-2	TRBV5-1	14	NA	TGCGCCAGCAGCTTCGCAGGGGCGTCCGGGGAGCTGTTTTTT	CASSFAGASGELFF
NA	TRBJ2-5	TRBV10-3	14	NA	TGTGCCACCTATCGGGGGGCGCCGCAAGAGACCCAGTACTTC	CATYRGAPQETQYF
NA	TRBJ1-5	TRBV19	13	NA	TGTGCCGTAAGCACAGGGTCAGATCAGCCCCAGCATTTT	CAVSTGSDQPQHF
NA	TRBJ2-3	TRBV7-2	15	NA	TGTGCCAGCAGCTTATCGGACGGTAGCACAGATACGCAGTATTTT	CASSLSDGSTDTQYF
NA	TRBJ1-3	TRBV5-6	13	NA	TGTGCCAGCAGCCTCGTGGGGGGAGGCACCATATATTTT	CASSLVGGGTIYF
TRBD2	TRBJ2-3	TRBV6-4	17	NA	TGTGCCAGCAGTGACTCGAGCGGGACTCAACACACAGATACGCAGTATTTT	CASSDSSGTQHTDTQYF
NA	TRBJ1-2	TRBV28	15	NA	TGTGCCAGCAGGGTAGGACAGCTCAATTCCTATGGCTACACCTTC	CASRVGQLNSYGYTF
NA	TRBJ2-5	TRBV7-8	14	NA	TGTGCCAGCAGCCCTCAGCTTTGGTGGGAGACCCAGTACTTC	CASSPQLWWETQYF
TRBD1	TRBJ2-3	TRBV18	16	NA	TGTGCCAGCTCACCCCGGGGACAGGGGGCGATGGATACGCAGTATTTT	CASSPRGQGAMDTQYF
TRBD1	TRBJ1-2	TRBV18	13	NA	TGTGCCAGCTCACCTGGGACAGAGTATGGCTACACCTTC	CASSPGTEYGYTF
NA	TRBJ2-5	TRBV7-2	16	NA	TGTGCCAGCAGCTTCTCCGGGGGTGGCGGACAAGAGACCCAGTACTTC	CASSFSGGGGQETQYF
NA	TRBJ1-1	TRBV19	12	NA	TGTGCCAGTAGTCCTGGTGCCACTGAAGCTTTCTTT	CASSPGATEAFF
TRBD1	TRBJ2-7	TRBV27	15	NA	TGTGCCAGCAGTTCTGGGACAGGGGGACTAGGGGAGCAGTACTTC	CASSSGTGGLGEQYF
NA	TRBJ1-6	TRBV6-5	13	NA	TGTGCCAGCAGTTTTCAGGGGAATTCACCCCTCCACTTT	CASSFQGNSPLHF
NA	TRBJ1-1	TRBV27	13	once	TGTGCCAGCAGGCGGATCATGAACACTGAAGCTTTCTTT	CASRRIMNTEAFF